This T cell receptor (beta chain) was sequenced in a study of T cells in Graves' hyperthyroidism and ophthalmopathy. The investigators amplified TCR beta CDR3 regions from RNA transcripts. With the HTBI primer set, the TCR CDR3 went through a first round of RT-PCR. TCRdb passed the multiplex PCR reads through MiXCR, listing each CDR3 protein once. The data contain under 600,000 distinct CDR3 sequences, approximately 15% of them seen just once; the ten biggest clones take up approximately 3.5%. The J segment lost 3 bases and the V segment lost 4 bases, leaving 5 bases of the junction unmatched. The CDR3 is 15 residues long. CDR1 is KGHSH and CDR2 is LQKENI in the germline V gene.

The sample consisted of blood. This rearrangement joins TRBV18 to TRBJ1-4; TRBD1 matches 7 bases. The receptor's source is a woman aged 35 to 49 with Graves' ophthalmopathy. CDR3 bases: TGTGCCAGCTCACGGGCGACAGGGCCTAATGAAAAACTGTTTTTT. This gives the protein CASSRATGPNEKLFF.